The T cell receptor (beta chain) under discussion was sequenced for a study of T-cell memory formation after mild COVID-19. Findings and limits, study-wide: Day 37-peaking second-wave clones had unconfirmed SARS-CoV-2 specificity. Contracting clones, day 15 to 85, had balanced CD4/CD8, and later expanders favored CD4+. Clones which contracted sat mainly in CM and EM if CD4+, and in EMRA if CD8+.

TCRdb passed the 5' RACE reads through MiXCR, listing each CDR3 protein once. Of hundreds of thousands of distinct CDR3 sequences in the sample, 24% were seen once. With regard to this clonotype: Antigen specificity is unknown.

Material: PBMCs or a T cell subset sorted from them (not recorded which). This sequence was found in an adult woman who had mild COVID-19 (a few samples of this study predate the infection). Cell type and time point are not known.

The CDR3 DNA is TGTGCCATCAGTAACCGGGACAGGGGATCCGGGGAGCTGTTTTTT. Translated, it gives CAISNRDRGSGELFF. J is TRBJ2-2 and V is TRBV10-3; TRBD1 aligns across 10 bases. The CDR3 has 15 amino acids. J lost 6 bases, V lost 5 bases, and 6 bases had no gene match. Per germline, CDR1 ENHRY and CDR2 SYGVKD.